This TCR beta chain emerged from a study of T-cell reconstitution after alpha-beta-depleted transplantation in children. Study-wide points: Newly made T cells mostly supplied T-cell counts and diversity one year after transplant. The origin of alpha-beta T cells about two months after transplant was reportedly several hundred expanded graft clones. Recipient T cells and thymic progenitors that survived were the source of the high TCRbeta diversity seen at day 60 in some patients.

CDR3 length: 19 amino acids. Germline V gives CDR1 MGHRA, CDR2 YSYEKL. Trimming cost V 2 bases and J 4 bases, with 21 bases left between them. This clonotype has more than one count but fewer than ten. Its antigen remains unidentified. TCRbeta library preparation incorporated unique molecular identifiers. MiXCR, run by TCRdb on the PCR reads, gives a single entry per CDR3 protein. The sample has hundreds of thousands of distinct CDR3 sequences; about a tenth are singletons. This sequence was found in a child less than two years old with acute myeloid leukemia, due to receive a stem cell transplant. The input for sequencing was PBMCs, taken before TCRalphabeta/CD19-depleted stem cell transplant. The chain is built from TRBV4-1 and TRBJ2-6; D is uncertain. The CDR3 loop is CASSQSRKDLWSGANVLTF. CDR3 nucleotide sequence: TGCGCCAGCAGCCAAAGCCGAAAGGACCTATGGTCCGGGGCCAACGTCCTGACTTTC.